A selection of T cell receptor beta chains follows, all from one sample in a study of high-grade serous ovarian cancer treatment subgroups. The protocol was immunoSEQ multiplex PCR, while the TCRdb copy is restricted to in-frame clones and leaves out a portion. The sample shows some 40,000 clones, approximately 80% of them seen only once. The sample consisted of tumor tissue. The receptors stem from a human donor with high-grade serous ovarian cancer. The CDR3 runs from the conserved cysteine through the conserved F or W. The order of the fields is J gene, V gene, D gene, clone size, CDR3 DNA, CDR3 protein. D genes are given only for firm matches. Rows give clone size only sometimes, using once, few, many, or a class for an expanded clone.

>TRBJ2-3|TRBV4-3|TRBD2|-
TGCGCCAGCAGCCAAGATACGGCTAGCGGCTACACAGATACGCAGTATTTT
CASSQDTASGYTDTQYF
>TRBJ2-5|TRBV28|-|-
TGTGCCAGCAAGAGGATTCAAGAGACCCAGTACTTC
CASKRIQETQYF
>TRBJ2-4|TRBV5-6|-|-
TGTGCCAGCAGCGTGCCAGGGACGGTAGCCAAAAACATTCAGTACTTC
CASSVPGTVAKNIQYF
>TRBJ1-2|TRBV27|-|few
TGTGCCAGCTCTGCCGGGAAGGGGCCCAACTATGGCTACACCTTC
CASSAGKGPNYGYTF
>TRBJ2-7|TRBV6-5|-|-
TGTGCCAGCAGCCGAACAGGGTACGAGCAGTACTTC
CASSRTGYEQYF
>TRBJ2-1|TRBV19|TRBD2|-
TGTGCCAGTAGTATAGATCAGCGGGAGTTCACCTACAATGAGCAGTTCTTC
CASSIDQREFTYNEQFF
>TRBJ2-2|TRBV4-3|-|once
TGCGCCAGCAGCCAAGATGTTAGGACCGGGGAGCTGTTTTTT
CASSQDVRTGELFF
>TRBJ1-5|TRBV18|-|few
TGTGCCAGCTCACCTTCGGCAGGGAACAATCAGCCCCAGCATTTT
CASSPSAGNNQPQHF
>TRBJ1-1|TRBV5-1|-|-
TGCGCCAGCAGCTTCAACCTTCTGGCGGCCACTGAAGCTTTCTTT
CASSFNLLAATEAFF
>TRBJ2-1|TRBV7-9|TRBD1|-
TGTGCCAGCCTTTGGGACAGCTCCTACAATGAGCAGTTCTTC
CASLWDSSYNEQFF
>TRBJ1-2|TRBV5-6|TRBD1|-
TGTGCCAGCAGCTGGGGACAGGGAGATCCCCGGCGCTACACCTTC
CASSWGQGDPRRYTF
>TRBJ2-1|TRBV28|TRBD2|-
TGTGCCAGCACCCCACTAGCGGGGTTCCTGGGAGAGCAGTTCTTC
CASTPLAGFLGEQFF
>TRBJ2-3|TRBV7-2|-|-
TGTGCCAGCAACGAACGGTTAGGGATAAGAGATACGCAGTATTTT
CASNERLGIRDTQYF
>TRBJ2-2|TRBV7-9|-|-
TGTGCCAGCAGCCGACAGGGAGGAAACACCGGGGAGCTGTTTTTT
CASSRQGGNTGELFF
>TRBJ2-3|TRBV7-9|TRBD2|-
TGTGCCAGCAGCCTTGGACTAGATACAGATACGCAGTATTTT
CASSLGLDTDTQYF
>TRBJ1-5|TRBV27|-|-
TGTGCCAGCAGTACCCGAGGGGGTGGGGGTCAGCCCCAGCATTTT
CASSTRGGGGQPQHF